This T cell receptor (beta chain) was recovered during a study of cytomegalovirus exposure and HLA in healthy donors. 13 Jbeta primers and 60 Vbeta primers were used for the PCR. This table comes from immunoSEQ multiplex PCR, and its TCRdb copy is limited to in-frame clones, with some not included. This sample carries approximately 110,000 clones, approximately 78% of them seen once, and the ten largest clones take just over 8%. V dropped 1 base and J dropped 5 bases, with 9 bases sitting between them. Germline CDR1 SGHVS, CDR2 FQNEAQ. The CDR3 runs to 13 residues. The source is a woman aged 40-49 years in good health and CMV-seropositive. Material for sequencing was PBMCs. The chain combines TRBV7-8 with TRBJ2-7; D gene uncertain. The chain's CDR3 is CASSLGQNDEQYF. The CDR3 DNA follows: TGTGCCAGCAGCTTAGGGCAAAACGACGAGCAGTACTTC.